This TCR beta chain was captured by sequencing in a study of beta chain features in type 1 diabetes. The V end was cut by 3 bases, the J end by 12 bases, with 20 bases between. This CDR3 is built from 14 residues. Germline loops: CDR1 SGHVS, CDR2 FNYEAQ. The sequenced template was cDNA made from the entire isolated RNA. Sequenced by immunoSEQ multiplex PCR; TCRdb stores in-frame clones only, minus some. This sample yields under 200,000 clones, of which 7% to 10% are seen a single time; roughly 2.5% belongs to the top ten. There are a few counts of this clone. The sample taken for sequencing was central memory CD4+ T cells from blood. The clonotype comes from a woman aged 18-29 years in good health. The rearrangement uses TRBV7-6 and TRBJ1-1; possible D gene TRBD1, 6 bases. CDR3 nucleotides: TGTGCCAGCAGCTTGGATTCAGGGGCGGGGGAGTCTTTCTTT. Translated, it gives CASSLDSGAGESFF.